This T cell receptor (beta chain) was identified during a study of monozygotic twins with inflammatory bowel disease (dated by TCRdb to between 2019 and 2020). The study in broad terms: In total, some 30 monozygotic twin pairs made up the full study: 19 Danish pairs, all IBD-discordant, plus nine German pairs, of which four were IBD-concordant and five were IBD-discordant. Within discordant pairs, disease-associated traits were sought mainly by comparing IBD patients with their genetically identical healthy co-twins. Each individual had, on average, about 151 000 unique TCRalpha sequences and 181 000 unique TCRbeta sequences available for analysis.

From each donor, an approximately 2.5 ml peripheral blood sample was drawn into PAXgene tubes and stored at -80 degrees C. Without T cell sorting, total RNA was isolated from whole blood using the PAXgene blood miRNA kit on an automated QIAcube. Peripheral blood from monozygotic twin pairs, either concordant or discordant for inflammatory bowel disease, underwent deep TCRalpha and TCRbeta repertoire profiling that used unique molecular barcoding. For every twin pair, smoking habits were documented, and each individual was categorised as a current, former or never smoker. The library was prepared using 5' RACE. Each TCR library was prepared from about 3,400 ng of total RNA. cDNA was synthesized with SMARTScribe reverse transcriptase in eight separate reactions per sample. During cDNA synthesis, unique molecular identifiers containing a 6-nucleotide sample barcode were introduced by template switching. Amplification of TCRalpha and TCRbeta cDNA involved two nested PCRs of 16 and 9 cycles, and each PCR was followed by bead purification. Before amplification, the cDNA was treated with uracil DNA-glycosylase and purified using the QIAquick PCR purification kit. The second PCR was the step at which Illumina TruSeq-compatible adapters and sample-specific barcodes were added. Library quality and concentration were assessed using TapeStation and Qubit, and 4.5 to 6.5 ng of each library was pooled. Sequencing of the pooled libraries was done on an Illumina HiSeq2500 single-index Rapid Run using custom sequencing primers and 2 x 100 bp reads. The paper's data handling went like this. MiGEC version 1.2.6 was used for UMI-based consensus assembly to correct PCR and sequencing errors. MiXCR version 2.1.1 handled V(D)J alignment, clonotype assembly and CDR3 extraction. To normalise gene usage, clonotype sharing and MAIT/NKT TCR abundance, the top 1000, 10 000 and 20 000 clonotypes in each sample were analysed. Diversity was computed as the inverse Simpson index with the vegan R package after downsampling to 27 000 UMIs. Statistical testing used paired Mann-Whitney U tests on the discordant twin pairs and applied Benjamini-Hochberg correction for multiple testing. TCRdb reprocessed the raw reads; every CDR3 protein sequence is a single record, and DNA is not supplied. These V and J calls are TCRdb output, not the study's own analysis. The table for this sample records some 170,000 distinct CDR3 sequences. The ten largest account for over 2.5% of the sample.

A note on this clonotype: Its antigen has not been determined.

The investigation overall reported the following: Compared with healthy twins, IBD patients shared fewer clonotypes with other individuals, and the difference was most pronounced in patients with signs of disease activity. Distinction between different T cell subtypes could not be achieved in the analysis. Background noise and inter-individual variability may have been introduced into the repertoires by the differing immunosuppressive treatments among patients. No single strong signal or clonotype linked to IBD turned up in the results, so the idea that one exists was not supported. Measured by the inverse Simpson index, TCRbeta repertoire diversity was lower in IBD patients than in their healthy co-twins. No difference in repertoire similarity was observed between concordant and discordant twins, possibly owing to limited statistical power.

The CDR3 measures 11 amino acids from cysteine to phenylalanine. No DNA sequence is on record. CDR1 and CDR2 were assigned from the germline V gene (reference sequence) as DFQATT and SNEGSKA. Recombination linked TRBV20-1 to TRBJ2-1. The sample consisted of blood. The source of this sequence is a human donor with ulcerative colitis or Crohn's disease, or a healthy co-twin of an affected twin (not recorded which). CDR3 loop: CSASTAREQYF.